This TCR beta chain was obtained from a study of blood T cell repertoires in COVID-19. Overall study context: T cells, B-cell-depleted T cells, or PBMCs provided the cDNA or gDNA that served as material.

Participants classified as exposed had met a COVID-19 case within 2 weeks before study entry. Original processing notes: How many nucleated cells were present was estimated from reference gene primer amplification. Libraries were prepared by immunoSEQ multiplex PCR; TCRdb keeps only in-frame clonotypes and omits some of them. The V and J calls and clone size were taken over from that table, and D and trimming were inferred from the DNA. The table lists about 220,000 clones, about 80% of them singletons, with about 5.3% in the top ten. The germline V gene has CDR1 SGDLS and CDR2 YYNGEE. V was clipped by 3 bases and J by 3 bases, with 10 bases between them. The CDR3 is made up of 15 amino acids.

The TCR originated in a woman aged 45-60 years who had been exposed to COVID-19. The genes are TRBV9 and TRBJ1-6; D not resolved. The sequenced material came from PBMCs or T cells enriched from blood (not recorded which). The CDR3 protein is CASSALTHYNSPLHF. In DNA, the CDR3 is TGTGCCAGCAGCGCCTTGACACACTATAATTCACCCCTCCACTTT.